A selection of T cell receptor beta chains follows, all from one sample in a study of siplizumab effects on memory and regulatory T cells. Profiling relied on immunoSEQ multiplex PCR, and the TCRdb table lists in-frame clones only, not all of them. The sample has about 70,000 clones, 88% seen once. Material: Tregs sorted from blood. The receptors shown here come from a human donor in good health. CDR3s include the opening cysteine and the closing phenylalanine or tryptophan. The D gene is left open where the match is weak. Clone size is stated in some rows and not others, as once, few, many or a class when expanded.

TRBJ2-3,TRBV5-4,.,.,TGTGCCAGCAGCTTGGGGAGCGGGAGCACAGATACGCAGTATTTT,CASSLGSGSTDTQYF
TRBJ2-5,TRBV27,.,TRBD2,TGTGCCAGCAGGCGGACTAGCGGACAAGAGACCCAGTACTTC,CASRRTSGQETQYF
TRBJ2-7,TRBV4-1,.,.,TGCGCCAGCAGCCGGTTCCAAGCGAATTACGAGCAGTACTTC,CASSRFQANYEQYF
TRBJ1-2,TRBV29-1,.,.,TGCAGCGTTGAAAAGGGTTCCCTCCATGGCTACACCTTC,CSVEKGSLHGYTF
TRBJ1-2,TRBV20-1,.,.,TGCAGTGCCCTTAACTATGGCTACACCTTC,CSALNYGYTF
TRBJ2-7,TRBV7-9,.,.,TGTGCCAGCGGCAATCAACTCTACGAGCAGTACTTC,CASGNQLYEQYF
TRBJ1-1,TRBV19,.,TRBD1,TGTGCCAGTAGTATAGGGGACAGGGCCACTGAAGCTTTCTTT,CASSIGDRATEAFF
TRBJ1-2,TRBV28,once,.,TGTGCCAGCAGCTTGCGGAACTATGGCTACACCTTC,CASSLRNYGYTF
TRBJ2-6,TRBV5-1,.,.,TGCGCCAGCAGCTTGTTGGGGGCAAACTCTGGGGCCAACGTCCTGACTTTC,CASSLLGANSGANVLTF
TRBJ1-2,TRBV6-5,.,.,TGTGCCAGCAAAGCAGGTGGAAACTATGGCTACACCTTC,CASKAGGNYGYTF
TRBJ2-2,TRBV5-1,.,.,TGCGCCAGCAGCTTGACGGAGGTCGGGGAGCTGTTTTTT,CASSLTEVGELFF
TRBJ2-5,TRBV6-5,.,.,TGTGCCAGCAGTTACTCGACGGGAAGGACCCAGTACTTC,CASSYSTGRTQYF
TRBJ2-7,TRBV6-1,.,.,TGTGCCAGTAGGGCCTTCACCCTACCCTACGAGCAGTACTTC,CASRAFTLPYEQYF
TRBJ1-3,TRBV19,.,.,TGTGCCAGTAGTCTGGAGGGTTTAAGTGGAAACACCATATATTTT,CASSLEGLSGNTIYF
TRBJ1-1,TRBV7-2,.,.,TGTGCCAGCAGCCTCATATTGAACACTGAAGCTTTCTTT,CASSLILNTEAFF
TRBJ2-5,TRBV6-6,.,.,TGTGCCAGCAGTACCACCCCGACGGTACAAGAGACCCAGTACTTC,CASSTTPTVQETQYF
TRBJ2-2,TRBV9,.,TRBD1,TGTGCCAGCAGCGATCCCCGGGACAGGGTCTTTCCAACCGGGGAGCTGTTTTTT,CASSDPRDRVFPTGELFF
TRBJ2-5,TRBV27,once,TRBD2,TGTGCCAGCAGTCCCTCGGTGAGCGGGAGAGAGACCCAGTACTTC,CASSPSVSGRETQYF
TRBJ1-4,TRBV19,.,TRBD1,TGTGCCAGTAGTTCGACAGGGCGAAAACTGTTTTTT,CASSSTGRKLFF
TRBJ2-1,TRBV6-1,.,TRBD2,TGTGCCATCAGTGATCAGGGACTAGCGGGCCAGTATGAGCAGTTCTTC,CAISDQGLAGQYEQFF
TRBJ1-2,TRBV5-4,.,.,TGTGCCAGCAGCTTGGACAGTTATGGCTACACCTTC,CASSLDSYGYTF
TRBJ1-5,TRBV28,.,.,TGTGCCAGCAGTTTCGGGGCGGGCGCGGTTCAGCCCCAGCATTTT,CASSFGAGAVQPQHF
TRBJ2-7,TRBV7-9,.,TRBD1,TGTGCCAGCAGCGGATCCGGGACAGGACCTTACGAGCAGTACTTC,CASSGSGTGPYEQYF
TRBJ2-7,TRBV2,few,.,TGTGCCAGCAGTGACGCGTACGAGCAGTACTTC,CASSDAYEQYF
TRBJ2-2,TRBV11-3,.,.,TGTGCCAGCAGCCCAGGGCGAATGTTTCACACCGGGGAGCTGTTTTTT,CASSPGRMFHTGELFF
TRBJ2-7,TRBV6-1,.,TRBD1,TGTGCCAGCAGAGAAGCCGGGACAGGTTCCTACGAGCAGTACTTC,CASREAGTGSYEQYF
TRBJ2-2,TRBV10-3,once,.,TGTGCCATCCAATACACCGGGGAGCTGTTTTTT,CAIQYTGELFF
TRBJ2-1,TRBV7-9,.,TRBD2,TGTGCCAGCAGCCCAGGCCTAGCGGAGTACAATGAGCAGTTCTTC,CASSPGLAEYNEQFF
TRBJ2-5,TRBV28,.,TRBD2,TGTGCCAGCAAGCGGGGAAGGGAGACCCAGTACTTC,CASKRGRETQYF